This record covers a single TCR beta chain. Its binding antigen is unknown. The input lacks base qualities; no much larger clone sits a single base away. The data stem from a study of Ad26.COV2.S vaccination and SARS-CoV-2 variants (dated by TCRdb to the early 2020s). For context, the study as a whole: Vaccine-arm donors were drawn from COV1001, a multicentre, randomized, double-blind, placebo-controlled phase I-IIa trial of Ad26.COV2.S in healthy adults. TCRbeta repertoire sequencing served as the tool for gauging how specific and how broad the SARS-CoV-2-reactive T cell receptors were following Ad26.COV2.S vaccination. Investigators did not know the trial group allocation while performing experiments and assessing outcomes. Trial participants were randomized into five groups of five: low-dose or high-dose Ad26.COV2.S given once or twice, or placebo on both occasions. Ad26.COV2.S was given intramuscularly at 5x10^10 or 1x10^11 viral particles, as a single shot or as two shots 56 days apart. A total of approximately 30 samples were included in the TCR-sequenced set, comprising roughly 20 Ad26.COV2.S vaccine recipients, 5 placebo recipients and 8 SARS-CoV-2 convalescent individuals. Findings and caveats that apply to the study as a whole: Comparing responses between vaccine doses or regimens was not something the study was powered to do. The authors noted that total T cell responses may have been underestimated by the TCR breadth and depth analyses. Vaccine and placebo recipients had similar non-spike TCR breadth, a finding consistent with the vaccine containing only spike. Substantial breadth of spike-specific CD8+ and CD4+ T cell responses was reported after vaccination. Higher spike-specific TCR breadth was observed in Ad26.COV2.S recipients than in placebo recipients (P = 0.0014).

The immunoSEQ Assay was the method used to sequence TCRbeta CDR3 regions. After extraction, genomic DNA underwent amplification by bias-controlled multiplex PCR, followed by high-throughput sequencing. From the authors' description of their analysis: To quantify the absolute abundance of every unique TCRbeta CDR3 region, sequences were collapsed and filtered. T cell fraction was estimated by normalizing TCRbeta template counts to usable DNA, with usable DNA measured through amplification of reference genes found in all nucleated cells. Repertoire TCRs were annotated as SARS-CoV-2-specific when V gene, CDR3 amino acid sequence and J gene were exactly matched to a known reactive TCR set. MIRA supplied the reference SARS-CoV-2 TCR set, which was filtered for enrichment in COVID-19-positive ImmuneCODE repertoires so that public or cross-reactive TCRs were removed. Drawing on the MIRA antigens, annotated TCRs were analysed further at the level of specific ORF or position within ORF. Breadth was defined as annotated unique rearrangements over total unique productive rearrangements; depth was the summed frequency of those rearrangements. Group comparisons of TCR breadth used two-sided Wilcoxon rank-sum tests. TCRdb obtained this table from immuneACCESS and retained in-frame rearrangements with V and J assigned. These tables miss some clones; where compared with another copy, unresolved V genes account for less than half of the shortfall, and the remainder is unexplained. V and J calls and clone size follow that table, whereas D and trimming were derived from the DNA. This sample gives about 400,000 clones in total; around 82% of them show up just once. The biggest ten clones account for just under 7.5% of the sample.

The label giving this sample's treatment or condition can be read as: about 20 received Ad26.COV2.S at low or high dose, single or two shots; 5 received placebo; per-sample allocation not given. For vaccine and placebo recipients, the sequenced repertoires came from samples collected on day 63 after the first injection. Cohort 1b enrolled roughly 25 adults aged 18-55 years at a single site in Boston, USA, between 29 July and 7 August 2020. Ad26.COV2.S consisted of a replication-incompetent adenovirus type 26 vector by which a prefusion-stabilized SARS-CoV-2 spike protein from the original Wuhan strain was expressed. Based on the germline V gene, the CDR1 and CDR2 sequences are SGHTA and FQGNSA. From cysteine to phenylalanine, the CDR3 is 15 amino acids long. Kept here is only the CDR3 DNA, which spans 45 bases and is read in frame from base 1. Unmatched junction bases come to 4, with V trimmed by 3 bases and J by 0 bases.

The sample here was peripheral blood, taken in a trial of Ad26.COV2.S vaccine versus placebo. This receptor was identified in a person aged 18-60 years who received the Ad26.COV2.S COVID-19 vaccine or a placebo. The rearranged segments are TRBV7-2 and TRBJ2-7; the junction holds 8 bases that match TRBD2. In nucleotide form, the sequence is TGTGCCAGCAGCTTTGACGGGGGGGGCTCCTACGAGCAGTACTTC. It encodes CASSFDGGGSYEQYF. The full variable domain, completed from the reference TRBV7-2 and TRBJ2-7 proteins outside the CDR3, reads GAGVSQSPSNKVTEKGKDVELRCDPISGHTALYWYRQSLGQGLEFLIYFQGNSAPDKSGLPSDRFSAERTGGSVSTLTIQRTQQEDSAVYLCASSFDGGGSYEQYFGPGTRLTVT.